A single sample is the source of the 5 T cell receptor beta chains below, sequenced in a study of somatic mutations in cytotoxic T cells in rheumatoid arthritis. Measured with immunoSEQ multiplex PCR; TCRdb has only the in-frame clones, and not every one. The sample records 5,500 to 6,500 clones, about 72% being singletons. The sequenced sample was CD8+ T cells sorted from blood. These receptors all stem from a woman in her fifties or sixties in good health.

This clone was detected only a few times. This chain joins TRBV4-3 and TRBJ1-2; D not resolved. CDR3 length: 13 residues. The V gene lost 1 base and the J gene lost 5 bases, with 8 bases spanning the gap. The germline V gene has CDR1 LGHNA and CDR2 YSLEER. CDR3 loop: CASSQGQTYGYTF. The CDR3 region has the DNA TGCGCCAGCAGCCAAGGGCAGACTTATGGCTACACCTTC.

This clone showed up just once. This sequence joins TRBV6-1 and TRBJ2-7, with a weak D call TRBD2 (7 bases). The CDR3 totals 14 residues. Deletions cut 4 bases from V and 6 bases from J, with 16 bases between. Germline-derived CDR1 and CDR2 are MNHNS and SASEGT. CDR3 in DNA: TGTGCCAGCAGTGGGGGGGGCTTTATTGGCGAGCAGTACTTC. Translated, it gives CASSGGGFIGEQYF.

The chain recombines TRBV4-1 with TRBJ2-3; 16 nucleotides line up with TRBD2. V was pared by 3 bases and J by 6 bases, with 9 bases of the junction left unmatched. This CDR3 has 18 amino acids. Germline V lookup: CDR1 MGHRA, CDR2 YSYEKL. DNA for the CDR3: TGCGCCAGCAGCCACCCCGGGACTAGCGGGGGGGCGGGTGATACGCAGTATTTT. It specifies CASSHPGTSGGAGDTQYF.

In this sample, this clone turned up once. The chain couples TRBV27 to TRBJ1-1, with D uncertain. Per germline, CDR1 MNHEY and CDR2 SMNVEV (reference sequence). The CDR3 is 17 residues long. V was cut by 5 bases and J by 1 base, with 20 bases left in between. CDR3 loop: CASSPQAGRSKNTEAFF. In DNA form, the CDR3 reads TGTGCCAGCAGTCCCCAAGCTGGCAGGTCGAAGAACACTGAAGCTTTCTTT.

The chain couples TRBV7-2 to TRBJ2-7, with D hard to call. This CDR3 has 14 residues. CDR1 and CDR2 (germline): SGHTA, FQGNSA. Trimming stripped 1 base from V and 0 bases from J, with 7 bases between. For the CDR3, the DNA is TGTGCCAGCAGCTTAGAACAGAGCTCCTACGAGCAGTACTTC. Its protein is CASSLEQSSYEQYF. Drawing the rest from reference TRBV7-2 and TRBJ2-7, the complete variable domain is GAGVSQSPSNKVTEKGKDVELRCDPISGHTALYWYRQSLGQGLEFLIYFQGNSAPDKSGLPSDRFSAERTGGSVSTLTIQRTQQEDSAVYLCASSLEQSSYEQYFGPGTRLTVT.